Following are 3 T cell receptor beta chains from one sample sequenced in a study of T cell repertoires in aging, cancer and after chemotherapy. Rearranged V-D-J TRB sequences were amplified with a mixed TRB-A/B primer pool. TCRdb used MiXCR to reprocess the multiplex PCR reads, holding one entry per CDR3 protein. This repertoire shows hundreds of distinct CDR3 sequences, about 20% found once; its top ten account for 35% to 55%. Peripheral blood genomic DNA, not sorted cells or RNA, was the template. The sample consisted of blood. These receptors originate from a human donor with a blood cancer.

Within the sample, this clonotype is medium-sized. The chain recombines TRBV7-9 with TRBJ2-2; 9 bases fit TRBD2. The ends lost 5 bases at V and 6 bases at J; junction bases unmatched: 13. Germline V CDR1 and CDR2: SEHNR, FQNEAQ (reference sequence). The CDR3 extends over 17 amino acids. In DNA form, the CDR3 reads TGTGCCAGCAGCCCCCGTCGGATAGCGGGAGTCGCCGGGGAGCTGTTTTTT. This sequence encodes CASSPRRIAGVAGELFF. Full variable domain (rest looked up from reference TRBV7-9 and TRBJ2-2): DTGVSQNPRHKITKRGQNVTFRCDPISEHNRLYWYRQTLGQGPEFLTYFQNEAQLEKSRLLSDRFSAERPKGSFSTLEIQRTEQGDSAMYLCASSPRRIAGVAGELFFGEGSRLTVL.

The V gene is TRBV9, the J gene TRBJ2-7; D uncertain. The CDR3 is 13 residues long. From germline, CDR1 is SGDLS and CDR2 YYNGEE. Trimming took 3 bases from V and 4 from J, leaving 11 bases between them. The DNA of the CDR3 is TGTGCCAGCAGCGCCCCGCCGTATTACGAGCAGTACTTC. It encodes CASSAPPYYEQYF.

This clonotype is large within its sample. J is TRBJ1-2 and V is TRBV19, with D uncertain. Germline CDR1 LNHDA, CDR2 SQIVND (reference sequence). The CDR3 has 14 residues. The germline V and J ends were trimmed by 6 bases and 4 bases, with 15 bases remaining between them. The CDR3 loop reads CASSLWAQRYGYTF. CDR3 nucleotides: TGTGCCAGTAGCCTATGGGCGCAACGCTATGGCTACACCTTC.